The TCR beta chain described here comes from a study of Ad26.COV2.S vaccination and SARS-CoV-2 variants. Study-wide points: It was found that vaccine and placebo recipients had similar non-spike TCR breadth. Vaccine recipients had higher spike-specific TCR breadth than placebo recipients. Researchers cautioned that TCR breadth and depth analyses may have underestimated total T cell responses.

TCRdb keeps only in-frame clones here, not all; method: immunoSEQ multiplex PCR. The sample has 180,000 or so clones, around 88% seen once; the top ten hold 5.9%. Concerning this clone: The antigen remains unidentified.

The sequence was collected from a human donor who had recovered from COVID-19. The material sequenced was peripheral blood, taken after recovery from COVID-19.

CDR3 coding DNA: TGCGCCAGCAGCTTGGTTCGGACAGGGGTGGTCCACGAGCAGTACTTC. This translates into CASSLVRTGVVHEQYF. The chain carries TRBV5-1 and TRBJ2-7, with 9 bases aligning to TRBD1. The length of the CDR3 is 16 residues. CDR1 and CDR2 from the germline V gene are SGHRS and YFSETQ. Trimming at V came to 0 bases and at J to 5 bases, leaving 9 bases not matched to a gene.